This entry describes one T cell receptor beta chain. Its antigen is not known. TCRdb keeps only in-frame clones here, not all; method: immunoSEQ multiplex PCR. The sample lists around 120,000 clones, roughly 88% occurring once. Germline V gives CDR1 MDHEN, CDR2 SYDVKM. This CDR3 contains 16 residues. The V and J ends lost 0 bases and 1 base respectively, with 12 bases between them. This entry comes from a study of T cell responses to AZD1222 COVID-19 vaccine. General study findings and limits: The study found vaccine-associated CD4 TCRs spanning spike, dominant at 160-218 and 743-854. In the spike-specific TCR repertoire, nearly half reportedly target unmutated variant regions.

The sample consisted of peripheral blood, taken on day 0 of MenACWY control vaccination. This receptor was identified in an adult in good health. The J gene is TRBJ1-1, the V gene TRBV28; D ambiguous. Here the CDR3 reads CASSLWQGSANTEAFF. The CDR3 DNA follows: TGTGCCAGCAGTTTATGGCAAGGGTCTGCGAACACTGAAGCTTTCTTT.